What follows is one T cell receptor beta chain and its context. Its antigen is undetermined. Data came from immunoSEQ multiplex PCR; TCRdb stores just in-frame clones and leaves some out. This sample carries 50,000 to 75,000 clones, 80% to 85% of them seen once, and the ten largest clones take about 0.95%. The sample originates from a study of memory CD4+ T cells and cytomegalovirus serostatus. Study-level results: A US-trained random forest predicted CMV serostatus with median AUC around 0.91.

The sort gate was single viable CD3+CD4+CD8-CD45RO+ cells for memory CD4+ T cells. CMV serostatus came from serum IgG against pp150, pp28, p38, p52. This CDR3 is built from 17 residues. Trimming cost V 2 bases and J 0 bases, with 17 bases left between them. Germline CDR1 SGHAT, CDR2 FQNNGV. Sequenced material: memory CD4+ T cells from blood. J is TRBJ2-7 and V is TRBV11-2; D is possibly TRBD1 or TRBD2 (5 bases each). The clonotype was recovered from an adult in good health and CMV-seronegative. CDR3 nucleotides: TGTGCCAGCAGCTTACGTCTTTCGGGGCTCAGCTCCTACGAGCAGTACTTC. Amino acid sequence: CASSLRLSGLSSYEQYF.